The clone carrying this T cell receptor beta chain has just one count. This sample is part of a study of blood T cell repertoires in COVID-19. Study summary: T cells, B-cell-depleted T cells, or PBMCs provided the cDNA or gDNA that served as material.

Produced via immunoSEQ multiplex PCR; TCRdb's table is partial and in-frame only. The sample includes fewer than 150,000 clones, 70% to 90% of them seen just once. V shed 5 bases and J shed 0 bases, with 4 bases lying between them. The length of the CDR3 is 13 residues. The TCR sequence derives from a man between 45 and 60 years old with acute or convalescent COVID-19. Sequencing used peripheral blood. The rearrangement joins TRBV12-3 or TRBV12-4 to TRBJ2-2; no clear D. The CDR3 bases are TGTGCCAGCAGTACTACGAACACCGGGGAGCTGTTTTTT. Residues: CASSTTNTGELFF.